A single sample is the source of the 6 T cell receptor beta chains below, sequenced in a study of shared clonotypes between healthy human individuals. The protocol was immunoSEQ multiplex PCR, while the TCRdb copy is restricted to in-frame clones and leaves out a portion. Of millions of clones listed, approximately 95% are singletons. Input material: naive CD4+ T cells sorted from blood. Indicated subset: CD45RA+ positively selected. The receptors here all came from a man between 18 and 29 years old in good health.

CDR3 DNA sequence: TGCGCCAGCAGCCAAGATCAGGCCAGCACAGATACGCAGTATTTT. This codes for CASSQDQASTDTQYF. The J gene is TRBJ2-3, the V gene TRBV4-1; no definite D call. This CDR3 is 15 amino acids long. Germline CDR1 MGHRA, CDR2 YSYEKL. Trimming cost V 0 bases and J 0 bases, with 7 bases left between them.

This sequence joins TRBV12-5 and TRBJ1-1; D is unresolved. Trimming took 1 base from V and 4 from J, leaving 10 bases between them. Germline values: CDR1 LGHNT, CDR2 FRNRAP. This CDR3 spans 14 amino acids. DNA of the CDR3: TGTGCTAGTGGTTTGGAGGCCCGGGGCACTGAAGCTTTCTTT. Its translation: CASGLEARGTEAFF.

The CDR3 is CASGSAPGLAGGHKNEQFF. CDR3 nucleotides: TGTGCTAGTGGCTCTGCTCCGGGACTAGCGGGAGGGCATAAGAATGAGCAGTTCTTC. The V and J genes are TRBV12-5 and TRBJ2-1; TRBD2 matches at 16 bases. The junction had 15 bases not matched to a gene; V was cut back by 6 bases and J by 7 bases. This CDR3 has 19 residues. CDR1 is LGHNT and CDR2 is FRNRAP in the germline V gene.

The rearrangement uses TRBV7-9 and TRBJ2-1; D is perhaps TRBD1 (5 bases). The CDR3 is 14 amino acids. The V gene's germline CDR1 is SEHNR and CDR2 FQNEAQ (reference sequence). Deletions cut 1 base from V and 2 bases from J, with 6 bases between. CDR3 sequence reads: CASSLEQAYNEQFF. In DNA, the CDR3 is TGTGCCAGCAGCTTAGAACAGGCCTACAATGAGCAGTTCTTC.

The chain joins TRBV29-1 to TRBJ1-2, with 7 positions matching TRBD1. Germline loops: CDR1 SQVTM, CDR2 ANQGSEA. V lost 7 bases to trimming and J lost 8 bases; unmatched junction nucleotides: 7. This CDR3 has 11 residues. CDR3 protein: CSATGVDGYTF. The CDR3 coding sequence is TGCAGCGCCACAGGGGTCGACGGCTACACCTTC.

This chain joins TRBV10-3 and TRBJ2-7; 8 nucleotides align to TRBD2. The CDR3 spans 16 residues. With V trimmed by 0 bases and J by 6 bases, 10 bases remained unmatched. Germline values: CDR1 ENHRY, CDR2 SYGVKD. Here the CDR3 reads CAISESATSAEGEQYF. The DNA of the CDR3 is TGTGCCATCAGTGAGTCGGCGACTAGCGCTGAGGGCGAGCAGTACTTC.